This TCR beta chain comes out of a study of T cells after yellow fever vaccination. In the study overall: With SMART-Seq v4 Ultra Low Input, the fractions containing low cell numbers were prepared. Findings and caveats of the study: Within FACS-sorted repertoires, abundant clonotypes contaminating from the bulk population could be present. Post-booster samples contained most primary-vaccination clones (approximately 95% CD4, roughly 88% CD8). Sequencing of sorted memory subsets on day 0 failed to detect almost all vaccine-responding clonotypes.

TCRdb fed the 5' RACE reads into MiXCR, producing one record per CDR3 protein. The sample contains 35,000 to 55,000 distinct CDR3 sequences, more than 6% of which appear only once. CDR3 size: 18 residues. V trimming: 3 bases; J trimming: 0 bases; junction bases outside the gene matches: 5. Germline-derived CDR1 and CDR2 are SGHAT and FQNNGV. Source: PBMCs, either bulk or a sorted T-cell subset (CD4+, CD8+, memory, or dextramer-sorted; not recorded which), taken 45 days after the yellow fever booster vaccination. The chain recombines TRBV11-2 with TRBJ2-1, with TRBD2 identical over 13 bases. This TCR came from a man aged 25 to 40 who received the YFV17D yellow fever vaccine. This CDR3 reads CASSFRGLAGSSYNEQFF. For the CDR3, the DNA is TGTGCCAGCAGCTTTCGGGGACTAGCGGGAAGCTCCTACAATGAGCAGTTCTTC.